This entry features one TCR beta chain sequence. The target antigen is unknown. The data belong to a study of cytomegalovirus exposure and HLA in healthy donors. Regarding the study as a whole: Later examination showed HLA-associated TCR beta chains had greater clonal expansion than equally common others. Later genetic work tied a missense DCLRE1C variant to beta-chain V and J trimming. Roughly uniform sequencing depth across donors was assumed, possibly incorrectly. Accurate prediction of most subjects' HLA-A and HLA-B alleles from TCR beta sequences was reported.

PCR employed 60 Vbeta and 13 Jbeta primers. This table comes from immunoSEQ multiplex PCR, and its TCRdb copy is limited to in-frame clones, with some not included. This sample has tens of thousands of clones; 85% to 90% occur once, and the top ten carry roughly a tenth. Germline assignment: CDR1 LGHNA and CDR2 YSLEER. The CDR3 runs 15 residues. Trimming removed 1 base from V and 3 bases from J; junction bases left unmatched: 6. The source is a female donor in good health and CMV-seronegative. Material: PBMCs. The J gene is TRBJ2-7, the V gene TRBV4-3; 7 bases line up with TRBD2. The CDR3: CASSQGATSLYEQYF. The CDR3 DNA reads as TGCGCCAGCAGCCAAGGCGCGACTAGCCTCTACGAGCAGTACTTC.